These T cell receptor beta chains were read from a single sample in a study of T cells in Graves' hyperthyroidism and ophthalmopathy. TCRdb itself ran the multiplex PCR reads through MiXCR, one entry per CDR3 protein. The sample has approximately 500,000 distinct CDR3 sequences, 46% seen once; the top ten hold about 8.3%. Source material: peripheral blood or thyroid tissue (not recorded which). The receptor source for this set is a woman in her late teens or twenties with Graves' hyperthyroidism. The CDR3 runs from the conserved cysteine through the conserved F or W. The order of the fields is J gene, clone size, V gene, D gene, CDR3 DNA, CDR3 protein. A D gene is named only where the DNA matches it firmly. For some rows the clone size is stated as once, few or many, or as a class when expanded; others skip it.

J gene: TRBJ2-5
clone size: few
V gene: TRBV20-1
D gene: NA
CDR3 DNA: TGCAGTGCTAGAGATAACGAGGGGGAGACCCAGTACTTC
CDR3 protein: CSARDNEGETQYF

J gene: TRBJ2-7
clone size: many
V gene: TRBV29-1
D gene: TRBD2
CDR3 DNA: TGCAGCGTCGGTTTTAGCGGGGGGCCACCTTACGAGCAGTACTTC
CDR3 protein: CSVGFSGGPPYEQYF

J gene: TRBJ1-1
clone size: NA
V gene: TRBV28
D gene: NA
CDR3 DNA: TGTGCCAGCAGCAATGTGCCGGGGGACACTGAAGCTTTCTTT
CDR3 protein: CASSNVPGDTEAFF

J gene: TRBJ2-2
clone size: NA
V gene: TRBV6-5
D gene: TRBD2
CDR3 DNA: TGTGCCAGCAGTCGTCTAGCGGGAGTTTACACCGGGGAGCTGTTTTTT
CDR3 protein: CASSRLAGVYTGELFF

J gene: TRBJ1-1
clone size: NA
V gene: TRBV29-1
D gene: NA
CDR3 DNA: TGCAGCGGTAGACTGAACACTGAAGCTTTCTTT
CDR3 protein: CSGRLNTEAFF

J gene: TRBJ2-2
clone size: NA
V gene: TRBV9
D gene: TRBD2
CDR3 DNA: TGTGCCAGCAGCGTGCGACTAGCGGCCACCGGGGAGCTGTTTTTT
CDR3 protein: CASSVRLAATGELFF

J gene: TRBJ2-7
clone size: NA
V gene: TRBV12-3/TRBV12-4
D gene: TRBD1
CDR3 DNA: TGTGCCAGCAGTTTTGGGGGACAGGGGGCGCGGGGTGAGCAGTACTTC
CDR3 protein: CASSFGGQGARGEQYF

J gene: TRBJ2-3
clone size: NA
V gene: TRBV13
D gene: NA
CDR3 DNA: TGTGCCAGCAGCTTAATGGGGACCTTCACGGGGGGCACAGATACGCAGTATTTT
CDR3 protein: CASSLMGTFTGGTDTQYF

J gene: TRBJ1-2
clone size: many
V gene: TRBV29-1
D gene: NA
CDR3 DNA: TGCAGCGTTGAAGATCGAGGGAGGGGCCACTATGGCTACACCTTC
CDR3 protein: CSVEDRGRGHYGYTF

J gene: TRBJ2-1
clone size: few
V gene: TRBV2
D gene: TRBD2
CDR3 DNA: TGTGCCAGCAAGGGCGGGGGGGATGAGCAGTTCTTC
CDR3 protein: CASKGGGDEQFF

J gene: TRBJ1-1
clone size: NA
V gene: TRBV20-1
D gene: NA
CDR3 DNA: TGCAGTGCTAGAGAGGGAGAGGAAGCTTTCTTT
CDR3 protein: CSAREGEEAFF

J gene: TRBJ1-1
clone size: many
V gene: TRBV6-5
D gene: NA
CDR3 DNA: TGTGCCAGCACCCTGTGGCGGGGCGCAAACACTGAAGCTTTCTTT
CDR3 protein: CASTLWRGANTEAFF

J gene: TRBJ2-7
clone size: NA
V gene: TRBV20-1
D gene: TRBD2
CDR3 DNA: TGCAGTGCTAGTGGTGTTAGCGGGACTAGTTCCTACGAGCAGTACTTC
CDR3 protein: CSASGVSGTSSYEQYF

J gene: TRBJ1-5
clone size: NA
V gene: TRBV29-1
D gene: NA
CDR3 DNA: TGCAGCGCCGCGCGGGGGGCGCATCAGCCCCAGCATTTT
CDR3 protein: CSAARGAHQPQHF

J gene: TRBJ2-2
clone size: many
V gene: TRBV12-3/TRBV12-4
D gene: NA
CDR3 DNA: TGTGCCAGCAGTTTAGGTCAGGGTCCCGGGGAGCTGTTTTTT
CDR3 protein: CASSLGQGPGELFF

J gene: TRBJ1-1
clone size: NA
V gene: TRBV6-5
D gene: TRBD1
CDR3 DNA: TGTGCCAGCACTTACAGGGGGCAGTGGACTGAAGCTTTCTTT
CDR3 protein: CASTYRGQWTEAFF

J gene: TRBJ2-7
clone size: many
V gene: TRBV5-1
D gene: TRBD1
CDR3 DNA: TGCGCCAGCAGCTTGTCGGACAGGGGGTACGAGCAGTACTTC
CDR3 protein: CASSLSDRGYEQYF

J gene: TRBJ2-2
clone size: NA
V gene: TRBV3-1
D gene: NA
CDR3 DNA: TGTGCCAGCAGCCAAGACGCGGGTAACACCGGGGAGCTGTTTTTT
CDR3 protein: CASSQDAGNTGELFF

J gene: TRBJ1-5
clone size: NA
V gene: TRBV7-9
D gene: NA
CDR3 DNA: TGTGCCAGCAGGCGTTCCTTCAACAGGGTAGGAAATCAGCCCCAGCATTTT
CDR3 protein: CASRRSFNRVGNQPQHF

J gene: TRBJ1-1
clone size: many
V gene: TRBV10-2
D gene: NA
CDR3 DNA: TGCGCCAGCAGTGAGTGGCGGACAGAGAACACTGAAGCTTTCTTT
CDR3 protein: CASSEWRTENTEAFF

J gene: TRBJ1-6
clone size: NA
V gene: TRBV10-3
D gene: NA
CDR3 DNA: TGTGCCATCGGTACCGGGACTAGCGGTAACAATTCACCCCTCCACTTT
CDR3 protein: CAIGTGTSGNNSPLHF

J gene: TRBJ1-2
clone size: many
V gene: TRBV10-3
D gene: TRBD1
CDR3 DNA: TGTGCCATCAGGAGACAGGGTTCCGATGGCTACACCTTC
CDR3 protein: CAIRRQGSDGYTF

J gene: TRBJ2-7
clone size: many
V gene: TRBV19
D gene: NA
CDR3 DNA: TGTGCCAGTAGTCGCCGGGACAACTCGTACGAGCAGTACTTC
CDR3 protein: CASSRRDNSYEQYF

J gene: TRBJ1-1
clone size: NA
V gene: TRBV4-2
D gene: NA
CDR3 DNA: TGTGCCAGCAGCCAAGACGCAGGATCCTATGGCTACACTGAAGCTTTCTTT
CDR3 protein: CASSQDAGSYGYTEAFF

J gene: TRBJ1-1
clone size: once
V gene: TRBV10-3
D gene: NA
CDR3 DNA: TGTGCCATCAGTCTAGGGATAAACACTGAAGCTTTCTTT
CDR3 protein: CAISLGINTEAFF

J gene: TRBJ1-2
clone size: many
V gene: TRBV10-3
D gene: TRBD1
CDR3 DNA: TGTGCCATCAGCACCGGGACAGGACGGTACTATGGCTACACCTTC
CDR3 protein: CAISTGTGRYYGYTF

J gene: TRBJ1-4
clone size: many
V gene: TRBV4-1
D gene: NA
CDR3 DNA: TGCGCCAGCAGCCAAGCCGACAGGGAAAAACTGTTTTTT
CDR3 protein: CASSQADREKLFF

J gene: TRBJ2-6
clone size: NA
V gene: TRBV7-9
D gene: TRBD1
CDR3 DNA: TGTGCCAGCAGCTTAACCCCCACAGGGACAGCCCCCTTAGGGGCCAACGTCCTGACTTTC
CDR3 protein: CASSLTPTGTAPLGANVLTF

J gene: TRBJ1-2
clone size: NA
V gene: TRBV5-5
D gene: TRBD1
CDR3 DNA: TGTGCCAGCAGCCCCGGACAGGGGGGAAACTATAGCTTCACCTTC
CDR3 protein: CASSPGQGGNYSFTF

J gene: TRBJ2-2
clone size: NA
V gene: TRBV4-1
D gene: NA
CDR3 DNA: TGCACCAGCAGCCAAGATAGGTCTGGACTCCGGACCGGGGAGCTGTTTTTT
CDR3 protein: CTSSQDRSGLRTGELFF

J gene: TRBJ1-6
clone size: NA
V gene: TRBV7-6
D gene: NA
CDR3 DNA: TGTGCCAGCAGCAATGGGTATAATTCACCCCTCCACTTT
CDR3 protein: CASSNGYNSPLHF

J gene: TRBJ1-1
clone size: many
V gene: TRBV14
D gene: NA
CDR3 DNA: TGTGCCAGCAGCCAAGTAAGGGTAGCCCAAGCTTTCTTT
CDR3 protein: CASSQVRVAQAFF

J gene: TRBJ2-2
clone size: many
V gene: TRBV7-3
D gene: TRBD2
CDR3 DNA: TGTGCCAGCAGCCCGACTAGCGGGAGGGCAGCCGGGGAGCTGTTTTTT
CDR3 protein: CASSPTSGRAAGELFF